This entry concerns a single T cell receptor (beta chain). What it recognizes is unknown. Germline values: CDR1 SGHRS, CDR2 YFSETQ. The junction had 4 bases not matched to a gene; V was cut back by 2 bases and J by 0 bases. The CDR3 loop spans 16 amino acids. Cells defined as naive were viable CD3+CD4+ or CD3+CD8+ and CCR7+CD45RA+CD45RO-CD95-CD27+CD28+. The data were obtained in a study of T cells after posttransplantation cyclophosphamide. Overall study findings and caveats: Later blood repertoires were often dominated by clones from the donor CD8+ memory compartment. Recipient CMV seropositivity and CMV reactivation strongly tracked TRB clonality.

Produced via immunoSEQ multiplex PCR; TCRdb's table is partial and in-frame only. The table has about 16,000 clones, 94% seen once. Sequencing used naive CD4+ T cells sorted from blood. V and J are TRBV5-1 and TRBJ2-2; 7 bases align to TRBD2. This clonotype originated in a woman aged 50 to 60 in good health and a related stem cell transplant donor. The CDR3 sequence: CASSFLADANTGELFF. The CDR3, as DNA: TGCGCCAGCAGCTTCCTAGCGGACGCGAACACCGGGGAGCTGTTTTTT.